These T cell receptor beta chains were read from a single sample in a study of graft-versus-host responses after intestinal transplantation. For these TCRs, the target antigens are not known. Only in-frame clones appear in the TCRdb table, and some are missing; sequencing was by immunoSEQ multiplex PCR. This sample has roughly 97,000 clones, with about nine tenths found just once. The specimen was unstimulated CD4+ T cells sorted from spleen or lymph node cells, collected before transplant. Source of these receptors: a human donor who was the organ donor for an intestinal transplant. The CDR3 runs from the conserved cysteine through the conserved F or W. D genes are given only for firm matches. Part of the rows lack a size; the others show once, few, many or a class for expanded clones.

d_call: TRBD2; clone_size: -; v_call: TRBV4-2; j_call: TRBJ2-7; cdr3_aa: CASSQERLAGVTYEQYF; cdr3_nt: TGTGCCAGCAGCCAAGAAAGGCTAGCGGGGGTGACCTACGAGCAGTACTTC
d_call: TRBD1; clone_size: -; v_call: TRBV5-5; j_call: TRBJ1-5; cdr3_aa: CASSFRAGGRPQHF; cdr3_nt: TGTGCCAGCAGCTTTCGCGCAGGGGGCCGGCCCCAGCATTTT
d_call: -; clone_size: -; v_call: TRBV4-1; j_call: TRBJ1-1; cdr3_aa: CASSQESVSTEAFF; cdr3_nt: TGCGCCAGCAGCCAAGAAAGCGTTAGCACTGAAGCTTTCTTT
d_call: -; clone_size: -; v_call: TRBV7-9; j_call: TRBJ1-2; cdr3_aa: CASSKDSSYGYTF; cdr3_nt: TGTGCCAGCAGCAAGGACAGTTCGTATGGCTACACCTTC
d_call: -; clone_size: -; v_call: TRBV7-8; j_call: TRBJ1-2; cdr3_aa: CASSTRVFLGGYTF; cdr3_nt: TGTGCCAGCAGTACTAGGGTATTTTTAGGTGGCTACACCTTC
d_call: -; clone_size: -; v_call: TRBV5-5; j_call: TRBJ2-1; cdr3_aa: CASSPNQVTYNEQFF; cdr3_nt: TGTGCCAGCAGCCCTAACCAAGTTACCTACAATGAGCAGTTCTTC
d_call: -; clone_size: -; v_call: TRBV5-6; j_call: TRBJ2-5; cdr3_aa: CASNHRETQYF; cdr3_nt: TGTGCCAGCAACCACAGGGAGACCCAGTACTTC
d_call: -; clone_size: -; v_call: TRBV5-8; j_call: TRBJ2-1; cdr3_aa: CASSSRDSIYNEQFF; cdr3_nt: TGTGCCAGCAGCTCCCGGGACTCAATCTACAATGAGCAGTTCTTC
d_call: -; clone_size: -; v_call: TRBV5-1; j_call: TRBJ2-2; cdr3_aa: CASSLADTGELFF; cdr3_nt: TGCGCCAGCAGCTTGGCCGACACCGGGGAGCTGTTTTTT
d_call: TRBD2; clone_size: -; v_call: TRBV27; j_call: TRBJ2-7; cdr3_aa: CASSFPLRLAGGVYEQYF; cdr3_nt: TGTGCCAGCAGTTTCCCACTACGACTAGCGGGGGGTGTCTACGAGCAGTACTTC
d_call: -; clone_size: -; v_call: TRBV6-1; j_call: TRBJ1-3; cdr3_aa: CATGGSSGNTIYF; cdr3_nt: TGTGCCACCGGGGGGTCCTCTGGAAACACCATATATTTT
d_call: -; clone_size: -; v_call: TRBV27; j_call: TRBJ2-3; cdr3_aa: CASSLPQGGTDTQYF; cdr3_nt: TGTGCCAGCAGTCTCCCCCAAGGGGGCACAGATACGCAGTATTTT
d_call: -; clone_size: -; v_call: TRBV6-1; j_call: TRBJ2-7; cdr3_aa: CASSVGTGNTYEQYF; cdr3_nt: TGTGCCAGCAGTGTAGGTACAGGGAACACCTACGAGCAGTACTTC
d_call: -; clone_size: once; v_call: TRBV4-3; j_call: TRBJ2-3; cdr3_aa: CASSQDWASEADTQYF; cdr3_nt: TGCGCCAGCAGCCAAGATTGGGCTAGCGAGGCAGATACGCAGTATTTT
d_call: -; clone_size: -; v_call: TRBV7-2; j_call: TRBJ1-1; cdr3_aa: CASSLARNTEAFF; cdr3_nt: TGTGCCAGCAGCTTAGCCCGGAACACTGAAGCTTTCTTT
d_call: TRBD1; clone_size: -; v_call: TRBV18; j_call: TRBJ1-5; cdr3_aa: CASSPQVQGSNQPQHF; cdr3_nt: TGTGCCAGCTCACCACAGGTACAGGGGAGCAATCAGCCCCAGCATTTT
d_call: TRBD2; clone_size: -; v_call: TRBV7-3; j_call: TRBJ2-5; cdr3_aa: CASSRGGGAEETQYF; cdr3_nt: TGTGCCAGCAGCAGAGGCGGGGGGGCGGAAGAGACCCAGTACTTC
d_call: TRBD2; clone_size: -; v_call: TRBV7-8; j_call: TRBJ2-7; cdr3_aa: CASSLAPSGGAAYEQYF; cdr3_nt: TGTGCCAGCAGCTTAGCGCCGAGCGGGGGGGCCGCGTACGAGCAGTACTTC
d_call: TRBD2; clone_size: -; v_call: TRBV4-1; j_call: TRBJ2-3; cdr3_aa: CASSQASLTSGGADTQYF; cdr3_nt: TGCGCCAGCAGCCAAGCGAGCCTGACTAGCGGGGGGGCAGATACGCAGTATTTT
d_call: TRBD1; clone_size: once; v_call: TRBV27; j_call: TRBJ2-7; cdr3_aa: CASIIPPGTGLEQYF; cdr3_nt: TGTGCCAGCATCATACCCCCCGGGACAGGCCTCGAGCAGTACTTC
d_call: -; clone_size: -; v_call: TRBV27; j_call: TRBJ2-7; cdr3_aa: CASSSLYEQYF; cdr3_nt: TGTGCCAGCAGTTCACTCTACGAGCAGTACTTC
d_call: -; clone_size: -; v_call: TRBV4-1; j_call: TRBJ2-2; cdr3_aa: CASSQPGDRGGELFF; cdr3_nt: TGCGCCAGCAGCCAACCCGGGGATCGTGGCGGGGAGCTGTTTTTT
d_call: TRBD2; clone_size: once; v_call: TRBV4-1; j_call: TRBJ2-3; cdr3_aa: CASSLAGGPSTDTQYF; cdr3_nt: TGCGCCAGCAGCTTAGCGGGGGGGCCGTCCACAGATACGCAGTATTTT
d_call: TRBD1; clone_size: -; v_call: TRBV25-1; j_call: TRBJ2-7; cdr3_aa: CASSGGTGLATYEQYF; cdr3_nt: TGTGCCAGCAGTGGGGGGACAGGCCTAGCCACCTACGAGCAGTACTTC
d_call: -; clone_size: -; v_call: TRBV30; j_call: TRBJ2-4; cdr3_aa: CAWTGIDKNIQYF; cdr3_nt: TGTGCCTGGACAGGTATTGACAAAAACATTCAGTACTTC
d_call: -; clone_size: -; v_call: TRBV19; j_call: TRBJ2-3; cdr3_aa: CASSKTERGTQYF; cdr3_nt: TGTGCCAGTAGTAAGACCGAAAGGGGTACGCAGTATTTT
d_call: -; clone_size: -; v_call: TRBV28; j_call: TRBJ2-7; cdr3_aa: CASSPGSALEQYF; cdr3_nt: TGTGCCAGCAGTCCCGGGTCAGCCTTAGAACAGTACTTC
d_call: TRBD1; clone_size: -; v_call: TRBV6-1; j_call: TRBJ2-7; cdr3_aa: CASRARQGAVYEQYF; cdr3_nt: TGTGCCAGCAGGGCGAGACAGGGGGCGGTTTACGAGCAGTACTTC
d_call: TRBD1; clone_size: -; v_call: TRBV5-1; j_call: TRBJ1-1; cdr3_aa: CASSTGQGRTEAFF; cdr3_nt: TGCGCCAGCAGCACGGGACAGGGGCGTACTGAAGCTTTCTTT
d_call: TRBD1; clone_size: -; v_call: TRBV4-3; j_call: TRBJ2-6; cdr3_aa: CASSQEDRAGANVLTF; cdr3_nt: TGCGCCAGCAGCCAGGAAGACAGGGCCGGGGCCAACGTCCTGACTTTC
d_call: TRBD1; clone_size: -; v_call: TRBV4-3; j_call: TRBJ2-7; cdr3_aa: CASSQFQGQTYEQYF; cdr3_nt: TGCGCCAGCAGCCAATTTCAGGGACAGACCTACGAGCAGTACTTC
d_call: -; clone_size: -; v_call: TRBV11-2; j_call: TRBJ1-6; cdr3_aa: CASSLGGGNSPLHF; cdr3_nt: TGTGCCAGCAGCTTAGGCGGGGGTAATTCACCCCTCCACTTT
d_call: -; clone_size: -; v_call: TRBV7-6; j_call: TRBJ1-6; cdr3_aa: CASSPQDTASTALHF; cdr3_nt: TGTGCCAGCAGCCCCCAGGACACTGCATCAACAGCCCTCCACTTT
d_call: -; clone_size: -; v_call: TRBV7-9; j_call: TRBJ2-7; cdr3_aa: CASSPRGLEPNEQYF; cdr3_nt: TGTGCCAGCAGCCCCCGGGGACTGGAGCCCAACGAGCAGTACTTC
d_call: -; clone_size: -; v_call: TRBV7-2; j_call: TRBJ1-5; cdr3_aa: CASSRDRSSNQPQHF; cdr3_nt: TGTGCCAGCAGCCGGGATCGTTCTAGCAATCAGCCCCAGCATTTT
d_call: TRBD1; clone_size: -; v_call: TRBV19; j_call: TRBJ2-7; cdr3_aa: CASSIVPGQGRTREQYF; cdr3_nt: TGTGCCAGTAGTATCGTCCCGGGACAGGGCCGGACCCGCGAGCAGTACTTC
d_call: -; clone_size: once; v_call: TRBV28; j_call: TRBJ1-2; cdr3_aa: CASSPAGDGYTF; cdr3_nt: TGTGCCAGCAGTCCAGCGGGGGATGGCTACACCTTC
d_call: -; clone_size: once; v_call: TRBV4-2; j_call: TRBJ1-1; cdr3_aa: CASSQDDRRWDTEAFF; cdr3_nt: TGTGCCAGCAGCCAAGATGACAGGAGGTGGGACACTGAAGCTTTCTTT
d_call: TRBD2; clone_size: -; v_call: TRBV4-1; j_call: TRBJ2-7; cdr3_aa: CASSPRRTSGVSAGSYEQYF; cdr3_nt: TGCGCCAGCAGCCCCCGCCGGACTAGCGGGGTATCAGCGGGCTCCTACGAGCAGTACTTC
d_call: -; clone_size: -; v_call: TRBV9; j_call: TRBJ2-5; cdr3_aa: CASSVLGGPQETQYF; cdr3_nt: TGTGCCAGCAGCGTACTGGGGGGACCTCAAGAGACCCAGTACTTC
d_call: -; clone_size: -; v_call: TRBV7-9; j_call: TRBJ2-5; cdr3_aa: CASSLAPRQETQYF; cdr3_nt: TGTGCCAGCAGCTTAGCTCCCCGTCAAGAGACCCAGTACTTC
d_call: -; clone_size: -; v_call: TRBV18; j_call: TRBJ2-2; cdr3_aa: CASSPTQGGTGELFF; cdr3_nt: TGTGCCAGCTCACCAACACAGGGTGGGACCGGGGAGCTGTTTTTT
d_call: TRBD1; clone_size: -; v_call: TRBV6-6; j_call: TRBJ2-3; cdr3_aa: CASSYSGTGTDTQYF; cdr3_nt: TGTGCCAGCAGTTACTCGGGGACAGGGACAGATACGCAGTATTTT
d_call: TRBD1; clone_size: -; v_call: TRBV27; j_call: TRBJ2-1; cdr3_aa: CASKQDRGYSEQFF; cdr3_nt: TGTGCCAGCAAACAGGACAGGGGGTATAGTGAGCAGTTCTTC
d_call: -; clone_size: -; v_call: TRBV5-1; j_call: TRBJ2-5; cdr3_aa: CASSLQAQETQYF; cdr3_nt: TGCGCCAGCAGCTTACAGGCCCAAGAGACCCAGTACTTC
d_call: TRBD2; clone_size: -; v_call: TRBV30; j_call: TRBJ2-7; cdr3_aa: CAWTSGSYEQYF; cdr3_nt: TGTGCCTGGACTAGCGGCTCCTACGAGCAGTACTTC
d_call: TRBD2; clone_size: -; v_call: TRBV4-3; j_call: TRBJ2-7; cdr3_aa: CASSSLAGNPYEQYF; cdr3_nt: TGCGCCAGCAGCTCACTAGCGGGTAACCCCTACGAGCAGTACTTC
d_call: TRBD1; clone_size: -; v_call: TRBV29-1; j_call: TRBJ1-2; cdr3_aa: CSVNDRQGNNYGYTF; cdr3_nt: TGCAGCGTTAATGATAGACAGGGAAACAACTATGGCTACACCTTC
d_call: TRBD1; clone_size: -; v_call: TRBV7-6; j_call: TRBJ2-1; cdr3_aa: CASSSQTGGYYNEQFF; cdr3_nt: TGTGCCAGCAGCTCGCAGACAGGGGGCTACTACAATGAGCAGTTCTTC
d_call: TRBD1; clone_size: -; v_call: TRBV19; j_call: TRBJ1-2; cdr3_aa: CASSDRGSGYTF; cdr3_nt: TGTGCCAGTAGCGACAGGGGATCTGGCTACACCTTC
d_call: -; clone_size: -; v_call: TRBV6-5; j_call: TRBJ2-5; cdr3_aa: CASSRGRGETQYF; cdr3_nt: TGTGCCAGCAGCAGGGGTAGGGGAGAGACCCAGTACTTC
d_call: -; clone_size: -; v_call: TRBV25-1; j_call: TRBJ1-1; cdr3_aa: CASSSTGNTEAFF; cdr3_nt: TGTGCCAGCAGTTCTACAGGGAACACTGAAGCTTTCTTT
d_call: TRBD1; clone_size: -; v_call: TRBV27; j_call: TRBJ1-3; cdr3_aa: CASSPRGRVAGNTIYF; cdr3_nt: TGTGCCAGCAGTCCAAGGGGGCGCGTAGCTGGAAACACCATATATTTT
d_call: -; clone_size: -; v_call: TRBV4-2; j_call: TRBJ2-5; cdr3_aa: CASSQEGDSQETQYF; cdr3_nt: TGTGCCAGCAGCCAAGAGGGGGACTCTCAAGAGACCCAGTACTTC
d_call: TRBD2; clone_size: -; v_call: TRBV4-1; j_call: TRBJ2-1; cdr3_aa: CASSQERVTSTHNEQFF; cdr3_nt: TGCGCCAGCAGCCAGGAGCGCGTGACTAGCACCCACAATGAGCAGTTCTTC
d_call: -; clone_size: -; v_call: TRBV5-1; j_call: TRBJ1-1; cdr3_aa: CASSSQGSKNTEAFF; cdr3_nt: TGCGCCAGCAGCTCCCAGGGGTCGAAGAACACTGAAGCTTTCTTT
d_call: -; clone_size: -; v_call: TRBV6-5; j_call: TRBJ1-1; cdr3_aa: CASSYGGGNTEAFF; cdr3_nt: TGTGCCAGCAGTTACGGCGGGGGGAACACTGAAGCTTTCTTT
d_call: -; clone_size: -; v_call: TRBV15; j_call: TRBJ1-6; cdr3_aa: CATSRGDTGLVGSPLHF; cdr3_nt: TGTGCCACCAGCAGGGGGGACACAGGGCTCGTAGGTTCACCCCTCCACTTT
d_call: -; clone_size: once; v_call: TRBV5-4; j_call: TRBJ2-2; cdr3_aa: CASSHIVGANTGELFF; cdr3_nt: TGTGCCAGCAGCCATATAGTGGGGGCTAACACCGGGGAGCTGTTTTTT
d_call: TRBD1; clone_size: -; v_call: TRBV6-5; j_call: TRBJ2-7; cdr3_aa: CASSSDRGPYEQYF; cdr3_nt: TGTGCCAGCAGTTCAGACAGGGGCCCCTACGAGCAGTACTTC